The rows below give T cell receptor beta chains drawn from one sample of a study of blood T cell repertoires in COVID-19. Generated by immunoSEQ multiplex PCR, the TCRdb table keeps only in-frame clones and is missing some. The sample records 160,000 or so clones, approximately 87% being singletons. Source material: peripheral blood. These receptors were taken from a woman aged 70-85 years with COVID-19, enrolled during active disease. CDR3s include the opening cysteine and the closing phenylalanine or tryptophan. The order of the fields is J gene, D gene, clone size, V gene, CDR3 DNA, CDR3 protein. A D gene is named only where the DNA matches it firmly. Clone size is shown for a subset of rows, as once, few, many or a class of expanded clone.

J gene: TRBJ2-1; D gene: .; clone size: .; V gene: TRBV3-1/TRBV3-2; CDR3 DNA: TGTGCCAGCAGCCAAGATCGGTATTCCAATGAGCAGTTCTTC; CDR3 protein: CASSQDRYSNEQFF
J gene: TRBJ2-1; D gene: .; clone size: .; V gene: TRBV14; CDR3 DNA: TGTGCCAGCAGCCAAGATGAGCGATCCTACAATGAGCAGTTCTTC; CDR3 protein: CASSQDERSYNEQFF
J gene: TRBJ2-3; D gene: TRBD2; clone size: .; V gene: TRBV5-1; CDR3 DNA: TGCGCCAGTAGACTAGCGGGCCGCACAGATACGCAGTATTTT; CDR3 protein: CASRLAGRTDTQYF
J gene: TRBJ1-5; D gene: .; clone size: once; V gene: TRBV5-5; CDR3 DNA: TGTGCCAGCAGCCGGGATGCTCGAGGGATCAATCAGCCCCAGCATTTT; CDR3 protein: CASSRDARGINQPQHF
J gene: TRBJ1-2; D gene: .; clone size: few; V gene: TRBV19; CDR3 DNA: TGTGCCAGTAGTATAGCAAACAGGGATGGCTACACCTTC; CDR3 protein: CASSIANRDGYTF
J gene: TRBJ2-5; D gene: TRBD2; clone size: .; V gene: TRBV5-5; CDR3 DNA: TGTGCCAGCAGCCAAAAACCGGGACTAGAAGTGGAGACCCAGTACTTC; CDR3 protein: CASSQKPGLEVETQYF
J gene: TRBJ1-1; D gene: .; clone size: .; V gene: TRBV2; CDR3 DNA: TGTGCCAGCAGTCCACACAGGGCAAACACTGAAGCTTTCTTT; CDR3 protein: CASSPHRANTEAFF
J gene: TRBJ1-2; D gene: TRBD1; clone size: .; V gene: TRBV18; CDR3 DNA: TGTGCCAGCTCACCCACAGGGGATCATGGCTACACCTTC; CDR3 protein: CASSPTGDHGYTF
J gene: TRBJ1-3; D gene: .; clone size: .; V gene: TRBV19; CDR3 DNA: TGTGCCAGTAGTATTCAGGACTCTGGAAACACCATATATTTT; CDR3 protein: CASSIQDSGNTIYF
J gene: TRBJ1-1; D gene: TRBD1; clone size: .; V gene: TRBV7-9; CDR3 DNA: TGTGCCAGCAGCTCCTACCCATCAGGACAGGGCGGCGCTTTCTTT; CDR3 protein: CASSSYPSGQGGAFF
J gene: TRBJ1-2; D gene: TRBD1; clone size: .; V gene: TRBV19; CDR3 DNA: TGTGCCAGTAGGTCAAGGGACAGGGGATACCAACTAGACTATGGCTACACCTTC; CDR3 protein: CASRSRDRGYQLDYGYTF
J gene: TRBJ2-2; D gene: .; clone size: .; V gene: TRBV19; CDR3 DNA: TGTGCCAGTAGTCCCCATGGACAATCCACTCCAAACACCGGGGAGCTGTTTTTT; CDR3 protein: CASSPHGQSTPNTGELFF
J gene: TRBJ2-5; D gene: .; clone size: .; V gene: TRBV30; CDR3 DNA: TGTGCCTGGGAATCAGGGGAGACCCAGTACTTC; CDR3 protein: CAWESGETQYF
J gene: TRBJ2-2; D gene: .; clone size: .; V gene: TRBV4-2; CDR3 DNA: TGTGCCAGCAGCCAAGGCGAGAAATCGAACACCGGGGAGCTGTTTTTT; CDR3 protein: CASSQGEKSNTGELFF
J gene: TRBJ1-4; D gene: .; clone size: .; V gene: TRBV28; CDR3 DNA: TGTGCCAGCAGCTCAGTCGGGGTTCAGACCGGAAAACTGTTTTTT; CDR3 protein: CASSSVGVQTGKLFF
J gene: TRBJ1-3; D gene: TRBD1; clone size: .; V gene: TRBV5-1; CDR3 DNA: TGCGCCAGCAGCAACCGGGACAGGGTTGGAAACACCATATATTTT; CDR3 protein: CASSNRDRVGNTIYF
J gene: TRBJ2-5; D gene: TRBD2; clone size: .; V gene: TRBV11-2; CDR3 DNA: TGTGCCAGCAGCTCTCGCGGAGGGACTAGCGGTGAAGAGACCCAGTACTTC; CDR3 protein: CASSSRGGTSGEETQYF
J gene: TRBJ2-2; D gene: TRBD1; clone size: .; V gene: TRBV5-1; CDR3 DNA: TGCGCCAGCAGCCCCACCGGGACAGGGTACACCGGGGAGCTGTTTTTT; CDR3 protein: CASSPTGTGYTGELFF
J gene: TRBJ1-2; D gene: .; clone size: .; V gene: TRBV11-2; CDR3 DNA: TGTGCCAGCAGCCCACCAGGGAACTATGGCTACACCTTC; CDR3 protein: CASSPPGNYGYTF
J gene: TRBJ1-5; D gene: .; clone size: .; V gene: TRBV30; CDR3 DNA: TGTGCCTGGAGTATTAGAAGCTTGGCGGGCAATCAGCCCCAGCATTTT; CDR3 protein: CAWSIRSLAGNQPQHF
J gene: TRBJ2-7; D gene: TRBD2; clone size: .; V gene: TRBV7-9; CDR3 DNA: TGTGCCAGCAGCCCACCAAGCGGGGGGCAATACGAGCAGTACTTC; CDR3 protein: CASSPPSGGQYEQYF
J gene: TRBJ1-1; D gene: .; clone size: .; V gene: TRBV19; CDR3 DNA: TGTGCCAGTAGTAAGGGGTCGGGGGTTGACACTGAAGCTTTCTTT; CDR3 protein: CASSKGSGVDTEAFF
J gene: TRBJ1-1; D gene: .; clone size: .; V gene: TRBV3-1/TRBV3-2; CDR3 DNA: TGTGCCAGCAGCCAAGGGGGGCAACAGGGAGCTTTCTTT; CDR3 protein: CASSQGGQQGAFF
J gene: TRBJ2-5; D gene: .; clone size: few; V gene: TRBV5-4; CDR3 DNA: TGTGCCAGCAGCTTCCCAGGGGAAGAGACCCAGTACTTC; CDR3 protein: CASSFPGEETQYF
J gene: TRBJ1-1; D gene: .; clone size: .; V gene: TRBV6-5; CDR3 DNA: TGTGCCAGCACCGTCCGGGGTGAAGCTTTCTTT; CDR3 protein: CASTVRGEAFF
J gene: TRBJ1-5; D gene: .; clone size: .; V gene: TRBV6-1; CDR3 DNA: TGTGCCAGCAGTGAAGTCTTGAGGGGCAATCAGCCCCAGCATTTT; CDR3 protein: CASSEVLRGNQPQHF
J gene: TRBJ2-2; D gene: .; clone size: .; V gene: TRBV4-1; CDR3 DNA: TGCGCCAGCAGCCAGGGACATTTTCCCGGGGAGCTGTTTTTT; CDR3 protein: CASSQGHFPGELFF
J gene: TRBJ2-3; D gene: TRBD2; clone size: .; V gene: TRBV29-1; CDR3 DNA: TGCAGCGTTGTGACTAGCGGGGGCACAGATACGCAGTATTTT; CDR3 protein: CSVVTSGGTDTQYF
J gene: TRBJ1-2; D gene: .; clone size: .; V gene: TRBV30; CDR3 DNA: TGTGCCTGGTCCCAAGCGGCTCCCCGGCTCGGGTATGGCTACACCTTC; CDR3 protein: CAWSQAAPRLGYGYTF
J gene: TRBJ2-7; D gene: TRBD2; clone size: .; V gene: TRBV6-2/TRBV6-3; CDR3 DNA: TGTGCCAGCAGCAGACTAGCGGGGTCCTACGAGCAGTACTTC; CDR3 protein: CASSRLAGSYEQYF
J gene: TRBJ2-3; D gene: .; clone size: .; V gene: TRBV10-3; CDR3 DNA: TGTGCCATCAGAGTGGAGGCAGATACGCAGTATTTT; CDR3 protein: CAIRVEADTQYF
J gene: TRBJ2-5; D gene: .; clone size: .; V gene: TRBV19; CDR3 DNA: TGTGCCAGTAGTGCGCGTAACTGGCAGGGAGAGACCCAGTACTTC; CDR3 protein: CASSARNWQGETQYF
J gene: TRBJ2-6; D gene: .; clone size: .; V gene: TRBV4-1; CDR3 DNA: TGCGCCAGCAGCCGAGGGGACACTACCTCTGGGGCCAACGTCCTGACTTTC; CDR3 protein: CASSRGDTTSGANVLTF
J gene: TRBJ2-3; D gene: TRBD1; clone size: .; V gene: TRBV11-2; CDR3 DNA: TGTGCCAGCAGTAACCAGGGGGTAACCCAATCGGCGCAGTATTTT; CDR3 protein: CASSNQGVTQSAQYF
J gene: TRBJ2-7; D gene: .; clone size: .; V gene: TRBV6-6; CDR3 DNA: TGTGCCAGCATGGGAGCCCCCTCCTACGAGCAGTACTTC; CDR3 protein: CASMGAPSYEQYF
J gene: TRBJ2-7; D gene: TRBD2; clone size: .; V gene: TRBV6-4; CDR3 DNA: TGTGCCAGCAGTGCGCAACTTGGGACTAGCGGGGGCCGGGAGCAGTACTTC; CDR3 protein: CASSAQLGTSGGREQYF
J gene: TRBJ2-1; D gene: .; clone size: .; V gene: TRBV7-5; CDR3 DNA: TGTGCCAGAAGCTTAGCCAGCGCGGCAGGGACAAATGAGCAGTTCTTC; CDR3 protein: CARSLASAAGTNEQFF
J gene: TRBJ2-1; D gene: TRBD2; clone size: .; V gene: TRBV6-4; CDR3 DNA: TGTGCCAGCAGTGTGGCGGGGGGTCCCTACAATGAGCAGTTCTTC; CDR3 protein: CASSVAGGPYNEQFF
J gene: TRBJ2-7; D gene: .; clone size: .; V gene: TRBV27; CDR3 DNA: TGTGCCAGCAGTTTCAATGGGCGGGGGCTTCTTCGGTACGAGCAGTACTTC; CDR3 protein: CASSFNGRGLLRYEQYF
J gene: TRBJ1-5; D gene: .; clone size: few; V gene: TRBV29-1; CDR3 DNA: TGCAGCGTTGAAGACGGGGATCAGCCCCAGCATTTT; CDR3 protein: CSVEDGDQPQHF
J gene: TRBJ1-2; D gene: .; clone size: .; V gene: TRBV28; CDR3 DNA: TGTGCCAGCAGTGCTATGACAACCTATGGCTACACCTTC; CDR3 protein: CASSAMTTYGYTF
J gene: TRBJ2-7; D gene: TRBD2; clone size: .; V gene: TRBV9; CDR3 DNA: TGTGCCAGCAGCGCCCATAGCGGGGGGGCCAACTACGAGCAGTACTTC; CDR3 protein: CASSAHSGGANYEQYF